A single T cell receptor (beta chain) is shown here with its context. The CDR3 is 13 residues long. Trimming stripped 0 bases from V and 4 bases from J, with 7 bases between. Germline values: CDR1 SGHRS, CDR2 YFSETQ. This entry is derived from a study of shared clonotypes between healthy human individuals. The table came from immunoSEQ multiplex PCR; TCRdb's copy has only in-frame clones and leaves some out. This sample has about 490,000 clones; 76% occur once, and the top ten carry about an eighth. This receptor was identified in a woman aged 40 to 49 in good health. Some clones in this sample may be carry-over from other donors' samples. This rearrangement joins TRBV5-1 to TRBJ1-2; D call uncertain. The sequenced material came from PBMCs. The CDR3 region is CASSLDPSYGYTF. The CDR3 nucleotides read TGCGCCAGCAGCTTGGATCCGTCCTATGGCTACACCTTC.